Below, 9 T cell receptor beta chains from the same sample are listed, as sequenced in a study of CD8 T cells in Susac syndrome. With random hexamers, reverse transcription was performed on 0.5 to 1 ug of RNA. TCRdb analysed the immunoSEQ multiplex PCR reads with MiXCR anew, one entry per CDR3 protein. The sample lists around 80,000 distinct CDR3 sequences, roughly 95% seen once, with 0.4% to 0.45% in the top ten. Sequencing was performed on CD8+ T cells from PBMCs. These receptors came from a human donor with Susac syndrome.

The chain employs TRBV27 and TRBJ2-2; D not resolved. V dropped 2 bases and J dropped 2 bases, with 3 bases sitting between them. Germline CDR1 MNHEY, CDR2 SMNVEV (reference sequence). The CDR3 contains 13 residues. DNA of the CDR3: TGTGCCAGCAGTTTACTTAACACCGGGGAGCTGTTTTTT. Translation: CASSLLNTGELFF.

The chain couples TRBV2 to TRBJ2-7, with 7 bases that match TRBD2. The ends lost 4 bases at V and 4 bases at J; junction bases unmatched: 1. CDR3 size: 12 residues. The germline CDR1 and CDR2 sequences are SNHLY and FYNNEI. CDR3 bases: TGTGCCAGCAGTGGGGAGGGTTACGAGCAGTACGTC. It is translated as CASSGEGYEQYV.

Only one count was recorded for this clonotype. CDR3 protein: CASSPGTGAFF. CDR3 nucleotides: TGTGCCAGCAGCCCCGGGACAGGGGCTTTCTTT. The J gene is TRBJ1-1, the V gene TRBV9, with TRBD1 matching 9 bases. The CDR3 has 11 residues. Losses at the gene ends were 4 bases for V and 11 bases for J; bases not matched to a gene: 3. Germline CDR1 and CDR2: SGDLS and YYNGEE.

The chain links TRBV29-1 to TRBJ1-1; D uncertain. V shed 5 bases and J shed 1 base, with 8 bases lying between them. The CDR3 is made up of 12 amino acids. Germline CDR1 is SQVTM and CDR2 is ANQGSEA. The CDR3 nucleotides are TGCAGCGTTCCTTCGGAGAACACTGAAGCTTTCTTT. Amino acid sequence: CSVPSENTEAFF.

The chain employs TRBV20-1 and TRBJ2-7, with 7 bases fitting TRBD2. Per the germline V gene, CDR1 is DFQATT and CDR2 is SNEGSKA (reference sequence). The CDR3 extends over 15 amino acids. V gave up 0 bases and J gave up 1 base; unmatched junction bases: 6. The CDR3 here is CSAREAGRNSYEQYF. CDR3 nucleotide sequence: TGCAGTGCTAGAGAGGCCGGGAGGAATTCCTACGAGCAGTACTTC.

This clonotype showed up just once. The rearrangement uses TRBV7-9 and TRBJ1-2, with D unresolved. The CDR3 is made up of 12 amino acids. Trimming left V 5 bases short and J 4 bases short, with 8 bases between. Germline CDR1 SEHNR, CDR2 FQNEAQ (reference sequence). In nucleotides, the CDR3 is TGTGCCAGCAGCCCCGACGTCTATGGCTACACCTTC. It translates to CASSPDVYGYTF.

The count of this clonotype is one. The chain links TRBV5-1 to TRBJ2-5; a weak D match, TRBD1 (5 bases). The V gene's germline CDR1 is SGHRS and CDR2 YFSETQ. The CDR3 length is 12 residues. The V and J ends lost 5 bases and 7 bases respectively, with 12 bases between them. As DNA, the CDR3 is TGCGCCAGCAGGGACCACCAGGGGACCCAGTACTTC. This translates into CASRDHQGTQYF. Combining the CDR3 with reference TRBV5-1 and TRBJ2-5 gives the whole variable domain KAGVTQTPRYLIKTRGQQVTLSCSPISGHRSVSWYQQTPGQGLQFLFEYFSETQRNKGNFPGRFSGRQFSNSRSEMNVSTLELGDSALYLCASRDHQGTQYFGPGTRLLVL.

This clonotype was detected once. This sequence joins TRBV7-9 and TRBJ2-1; D is perhaps TRBD2 (5 bases). The germline V gene has CDR1 SEHNR and CDR2 FQNEAQ (reference sequence). The CDR3 is 14 residues long. V was cut by 4 bases and J by 9 bases, with 16 bases left in between. CDR3 residues: CASSWWEFLPEQFF. As DNA, the CDR3 is TGTGCCAGCAGCTGGTGGGAGTTTCTCCCTGAGCAGTTCTTC.

This clonotype was observed a handful of times. The chain is built from TRBV11-2 and TRBJ1-2; D uncertain. Germline V CDR1 and CDR2: SGHAT, FQNNGV. Trimming removed 0 bases at V and 6 bases at J, with 11 bases between. The CDR3 runs 14 residues. CDR3 nucleotides: TGTGCCAGCAGCTTAGATCCACGGGTGGATGGCTACACCTTC. Protein: CASSLDPRVDGYTF.